The 11 T cell receptor beta chains below were found in one sample sequenced in a study of T cell changes during pregnancy in multiple sclerosis (dated by TCRdb to between 2018 and 2021). The library was prepared using the immunoSEQ multiplex PCR assay. Held by TCRdb, this immuneACCESS table contains in-frame sequences only and omits some clones. Under half of the omission traces to an unresolved V gene where checked; the cause of the rest is unknown. This sample is represented by 55,000 to 65,000 clones; about 87% of them were singletons. The ten most abundant clones make up 0.89% of the sample. Material: peripheral blood, obtained in the first trimester of pregnancy. These receptors were taken from a female donor in good health, enrolled as a control in a pregnancy study.

The rearrangement uses TRBV6-6 and TRBJ2-7; D might be TRBD2 (5 bases). V lost 7 bases and J lost 0, with 16 bases in between. Germline assignment: CDR1 MNHNY and CDR2 SVGAGI (reference sequence). The CDR3 is made up of 15 amino acids. The CDR3 DNA reads as TGTGCCAGCACCCTGGGAGTCAGCGCCTCCTACGAGCAGTACTTC. It is translated as CASTLGVSASYEQYF.

This rearrangement joins TRBV21-1 to TRBJ2-1; TRBD2 is the table's D call, not checked against the DNA. TRBV21-1 is a pseudogene locus. This CDR3 contains 17 residues. The CDR3 sequence: CASSKGKGGGSSNEQFF. Written as DNA, the CDR3 is TGTGCCAGCAGCAAAGGTAAGGGAGGGGGTAGTAGCAATGAGCAGTTCTTC.

The rearrangement uses TRBV6-5 and TRBJ1-6; TRBD1 matches 7 bases. CDR3 length equals 14 residues. After removal of 4 bases from V and 5 bases from J, the junction contained 2 bases not matched to a gene. From germline, CDR1 is MNHEY and CDR2 SVGAGI. This CDR3 is CASSFGQDNSPLHF. CDR3 nucleotides: TGTGCCAGCAGTTTTGGACAGGATAATTCACCCCTCCACTTT.

The gene calls are TRBV7-2 and TRBJ2-6; 8 nucleotides match TRBD1. There are 16 residues in the CDR3. Germline V gene lookup returns CDR1 SGHTA and CDR2 FQGNSA. V gave up 6 bases and J gave up 0 bases; unmatched junction bases: 4. The CDR3 protein is CASSRTGGSGANVLTF. In DNA form, the CDR3 reads TGTGCCAGCAGTCGAACAGGGGGCTCTGGGGCCAACGTCCTGACTTTC.

V is TRBV7-2 and J is TRBJ1-5; D gene uncertain. Looked up from germline, CDR1 is SGHTA and CDR2 is FQGNSA. Trimming took 3 bases from V and 4 from J, leaving 7 bases between them. The CDR3 spans 13 residues. CDR3 bases: TGTGCCAGCAGCTTTCCGGGAAATCAGCCCCAGCATTTT. Translating it yields CASSFPGNQPQHF.

The rearrangement uses TRBV2 and TRBJ2-1; 9 nucleotides align to TRBD1. The germline V gene encodes CDR1 SNHLY and CDR2 FYNNEI. Trimming removed 10 bases from V and 3 bases from J; junction bases left unmatched: 4. The CDR3 has 13 residues. CDR3 region: CANMTGGYNEQFF. In DNA, the CDR3 is TGTGCCAACATGACAGGGGGCTACAATGAGCAGTTCTTC.

The chain uses TRBV5-5 and TRBJ1-1; D perhaps matches TRBD1 (5 bases). V was pared by 4 bases and J by 1 base, with 11 bases between. The length of the CDR3 is 14 residues. Germline CDR1 SGHKS, CDR2 YYEKEE (reference sequence). CDR3 loop: CASSRGRANTEAFF. DNA for the CDR3: TGTGCCAGCAGCCGGGGGAGGGCGAACACTGAAGCTTTCTTT.

This chain uses TRBV18 with TRBJ1-1; D remains unclear. Germline loops: CDR1 KGHSH, CDR2 LQKENI. The CDR3 is 11 residues long. The germline V and J ends were trimmed by 6 bases and 6 bases, with 8 bases remaining between them. The CDR3 nucleotides read TGTGCCAGCTCTCTCAACTCTGAAGCTTTCTTT. Its protein product is CASSLNSEAFF. Variable domain in full (rest from reference TRBV18 and TRBJ1-1): NAGVMQNPRHLVRRRGQEARLRCSPMKGHSHVYWYRQLPEEGLKFMVYLQKENIIDESGMPKERFSAEFPKEGPSILRIQQVVRGDSAAYFCASSLNSEAFFGQGTRLTVV.

Of note for this clone: Sequence at one end of the junction differs from germline and may be a read error. The chain combines TRBV6-1 with TRBJ2-5, with D tentatively TRBD2 (5 bases). This CDR3 has 13 amino acids. The germline gives CDR1 MNHNS, CDR2 SASEGT. CDR3 in DNA: TGTGCCAGGAGTGAGCGGTCCCAAGAGACCCAGTACTTC. Residues: CARSERSQETQYF.

This clone was seen more than once but under ten times. The chain links TRBV2 to TRBJ1-5; 9 bases are a match to TRBD1. The germline V gene encodes CDR1 SNHLY and CDR2 FYNNEI. The CDR3 covers 15 residues. V dropped 6 bases and J dropped 6; count of bases not matched to a gene: 9. CDR3 nucleotide sequence: TGTGCCAGCAGGGTACAGGGGGCTTCTAGTCAGCCCCAGCATTTT. The encoded protein is CASRVQGASSQPQHF.

V usage is TRBV7-3 and J usage is TRBJ1-2, with 8 bases identical to TRBD1. Germline CDR1 and CDR2: SGHTA and FQGTGA. This CDR3 contains 15 residues. The V segment lost 5 bases and the J segment 5 bases; nucleotides outside the gene matches: 10. CDR3 nucleotides: TGTGCCAGCAGCGAGAGCGGACAGGGTAATTATGGCTACACCTTC. Translating it yields CASSESGQGNYGYTF.